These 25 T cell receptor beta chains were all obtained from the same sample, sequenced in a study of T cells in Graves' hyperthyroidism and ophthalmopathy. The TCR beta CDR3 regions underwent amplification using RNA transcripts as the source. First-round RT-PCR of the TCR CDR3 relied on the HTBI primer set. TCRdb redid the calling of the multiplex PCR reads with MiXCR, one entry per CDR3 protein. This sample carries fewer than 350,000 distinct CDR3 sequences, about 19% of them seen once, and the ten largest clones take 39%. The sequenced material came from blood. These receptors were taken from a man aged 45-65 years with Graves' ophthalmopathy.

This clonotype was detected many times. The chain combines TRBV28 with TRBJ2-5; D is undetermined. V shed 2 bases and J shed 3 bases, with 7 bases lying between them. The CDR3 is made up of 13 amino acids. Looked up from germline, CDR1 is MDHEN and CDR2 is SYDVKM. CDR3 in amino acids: CASSLRAEETQYF. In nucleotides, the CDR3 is TGTGCCAGCAGTTTACGGGCAGAAGAGACCCAGTACTTC. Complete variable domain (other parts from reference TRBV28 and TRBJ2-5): DVKVTQSSRYLVKRTGEKVFLECVQDMDHENMFWYRQDPGLGLRLIYFSYDVKMKEKGDIPEGYSVSREKKERFSLILESASTNQTSMYLCASSLRAEETQYFGPGTRLLVL.

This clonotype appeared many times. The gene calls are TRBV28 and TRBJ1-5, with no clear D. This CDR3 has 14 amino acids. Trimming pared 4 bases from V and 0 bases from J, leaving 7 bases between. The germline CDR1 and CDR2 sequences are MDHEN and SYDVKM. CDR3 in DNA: TGTGCCAGCAGTTCAGAAGATAGCAATCAGCCCCAGCATTTT. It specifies CASSSEDSNQPQHF.

This CDR3 is CASRPGGAGYGYTF. CDR3 coding DNA: TGTGCCAGCAGACCAGGGGGCGCAGGCTATGGCTACACCTTC. V usage is TRBV6-1 and J usage is TRBJ1-2; 8 bases fit TRBD1. CDR3 length: 14 amino acids. Trimming at V came to 6 bases and at J to 4 bases, leaving 7 bases not matched to a gene. The germline gives CDR1 MNHNS, CDR2 SASEGT.

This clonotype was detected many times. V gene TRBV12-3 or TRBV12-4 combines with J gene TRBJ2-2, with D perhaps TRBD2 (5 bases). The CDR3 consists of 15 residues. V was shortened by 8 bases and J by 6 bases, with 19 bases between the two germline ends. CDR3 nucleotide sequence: TGTGCCAGCGCTCCAGTCAGGAGCGGAGCCGGGGAGCTGTTTTTT. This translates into CASAPVRSGAGELFF.

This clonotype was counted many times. CDR3 loop: CSAPTSGRGSSTDTQYF. The DNA of the CDR3 is TGCAGTGCCCCCACTAGCGGGAGGGGTTCTAGCACAGATACGCAGTATTTT. V and J are TRBV20-1 and TRBJ2-3; TRBD2 agrees at 13 bases. Germline trimming cut 6 bases from V and 0 bases from J; bases unmatched to any gene: 9. Germline CDR1 and CDR2: DFQATT and SNEGSKA (reference sequence). The CDR3 has 17 amino acids.

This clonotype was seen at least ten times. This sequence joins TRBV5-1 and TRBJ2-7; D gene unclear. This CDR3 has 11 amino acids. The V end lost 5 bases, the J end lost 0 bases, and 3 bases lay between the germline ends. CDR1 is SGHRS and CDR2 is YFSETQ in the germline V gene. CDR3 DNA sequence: TGCGCCAGCAGGGCCTCCTACGAGCAGTACTTC. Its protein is CASRASYEQYF.

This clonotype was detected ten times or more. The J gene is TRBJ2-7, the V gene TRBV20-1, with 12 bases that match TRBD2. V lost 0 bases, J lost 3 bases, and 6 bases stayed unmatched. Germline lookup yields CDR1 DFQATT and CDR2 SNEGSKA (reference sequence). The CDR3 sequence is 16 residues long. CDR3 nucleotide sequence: TGCAGTGCTAGAGACCGAGGACTAGCGGGACTCTACGAGCAGTACTTC. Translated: CSARDRGLAGLYEQYF.

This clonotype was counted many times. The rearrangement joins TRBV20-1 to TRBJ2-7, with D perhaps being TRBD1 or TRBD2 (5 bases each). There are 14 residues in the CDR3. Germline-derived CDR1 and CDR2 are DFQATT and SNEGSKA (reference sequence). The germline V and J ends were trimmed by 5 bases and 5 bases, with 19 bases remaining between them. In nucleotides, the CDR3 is TGCAGTGCTCGGGACCAGAATAACCTAGACGAGCAGTACTTC. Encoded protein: CSARDQNNLDEQYF.

CDR3 nucleotide sequence: TGTGCCAGCAGCACCGGGACAGAAATTTACAATGAGCAGTTCTTC. Amino acid sequence: CASSTGTEIYNEQFF. This chain links TRBV28 with TRBJ2-1; TRBD1 matches 7 bases. The germline gives CDR1 MDHEN, CDR2 SYDVKM. The ends lost 6 bases at V and 4 bases at J; junction bases unmatched: 9. This CDR3 spans 15 amino acids.

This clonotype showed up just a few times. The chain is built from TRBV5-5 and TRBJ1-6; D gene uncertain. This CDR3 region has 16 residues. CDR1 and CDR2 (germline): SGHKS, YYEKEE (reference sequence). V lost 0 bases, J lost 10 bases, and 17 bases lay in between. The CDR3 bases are TGTGCCAGCAGCTTGGAACGGTCCGCGTATTTATCACCCCTCCACTTT. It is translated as CASSLERSAYLSPLHF.

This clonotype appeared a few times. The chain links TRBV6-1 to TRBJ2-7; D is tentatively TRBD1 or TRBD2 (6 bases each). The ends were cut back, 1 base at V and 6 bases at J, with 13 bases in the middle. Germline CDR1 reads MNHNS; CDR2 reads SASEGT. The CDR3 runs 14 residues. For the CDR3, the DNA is TGTGCCAGCAGTGAAGTTCAGGGGAGGTCCGAGCAGTACTTC. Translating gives CASSEVQGRSEQYF.

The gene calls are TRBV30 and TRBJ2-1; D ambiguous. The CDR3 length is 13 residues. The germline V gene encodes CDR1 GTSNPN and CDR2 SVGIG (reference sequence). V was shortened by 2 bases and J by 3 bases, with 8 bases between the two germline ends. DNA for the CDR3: TGTGCCTGGAGTTCCCCAGACTACAATGAGCAGTTCTTC. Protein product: CAWSSPDYNEQFF.

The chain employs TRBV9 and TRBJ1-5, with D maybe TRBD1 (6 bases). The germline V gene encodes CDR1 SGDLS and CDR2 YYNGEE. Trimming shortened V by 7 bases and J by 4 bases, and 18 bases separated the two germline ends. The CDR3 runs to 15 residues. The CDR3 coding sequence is TGTGCCAGCGGCGCTCAGGAGGGGGGGAATCAGCCCCAGCATTTT. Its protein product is CASGAQEGGNQPQHF.

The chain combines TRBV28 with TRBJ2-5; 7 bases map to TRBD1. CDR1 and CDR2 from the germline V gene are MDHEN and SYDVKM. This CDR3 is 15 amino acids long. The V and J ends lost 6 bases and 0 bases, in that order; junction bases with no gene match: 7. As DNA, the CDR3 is TGTGCCAGCAGCCCCGTAGACAGGGACCAAGAGACCCAGTACTTC. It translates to CASSPVDRDQETQYF.

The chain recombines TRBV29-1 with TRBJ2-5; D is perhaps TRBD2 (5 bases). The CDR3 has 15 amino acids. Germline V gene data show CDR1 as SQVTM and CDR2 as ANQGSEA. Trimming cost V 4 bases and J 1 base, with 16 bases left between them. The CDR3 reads CSVVGESGFQETQYF. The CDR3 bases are TGCAGCGTTGTAGGCGAGTCGGGATTCCAAGAGACCCAGTACTTC.

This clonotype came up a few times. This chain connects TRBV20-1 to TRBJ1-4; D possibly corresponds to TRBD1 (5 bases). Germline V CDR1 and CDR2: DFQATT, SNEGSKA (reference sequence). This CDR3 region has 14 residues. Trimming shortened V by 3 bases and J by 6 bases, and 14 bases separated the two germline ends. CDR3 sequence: CSASMGGGDEKLFF. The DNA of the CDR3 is TGCAGTGCTAGCATGGGGGGGGGAGATGAAAAACTGTTTTTT.

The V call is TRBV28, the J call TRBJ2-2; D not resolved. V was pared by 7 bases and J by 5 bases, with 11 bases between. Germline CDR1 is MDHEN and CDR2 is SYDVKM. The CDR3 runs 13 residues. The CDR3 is CASTPLGTGELFF. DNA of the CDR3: TGTGCCAGCACCCCACTGGGTACCGGGGAGCTGTTTTTT.

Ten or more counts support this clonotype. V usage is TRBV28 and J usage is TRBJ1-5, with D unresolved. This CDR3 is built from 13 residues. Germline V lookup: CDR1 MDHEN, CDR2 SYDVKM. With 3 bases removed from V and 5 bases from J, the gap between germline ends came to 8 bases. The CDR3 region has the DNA TGTGCCAGCAGTTTCCGAGGATATCAGCCCCAGCATTTT. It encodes CASSFRGYQPQHF.

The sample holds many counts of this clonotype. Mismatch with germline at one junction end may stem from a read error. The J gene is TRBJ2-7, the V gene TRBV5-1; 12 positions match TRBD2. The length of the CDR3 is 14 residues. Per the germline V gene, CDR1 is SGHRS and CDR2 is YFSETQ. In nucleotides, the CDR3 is TGTGCCAGCAGCTTGGGACTAGCGGGCGACGAGCAGTACTTC. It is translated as CASSLGLAGDEQYF.

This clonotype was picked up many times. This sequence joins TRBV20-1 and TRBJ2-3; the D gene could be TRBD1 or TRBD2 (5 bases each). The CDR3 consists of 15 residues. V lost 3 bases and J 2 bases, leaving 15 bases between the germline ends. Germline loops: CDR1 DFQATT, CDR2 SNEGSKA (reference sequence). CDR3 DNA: TGCAGTGCTAGCATGGCAGGGAGTATCACAGATACGCAGTATTTT. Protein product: CSASMAGSITDTQYF.

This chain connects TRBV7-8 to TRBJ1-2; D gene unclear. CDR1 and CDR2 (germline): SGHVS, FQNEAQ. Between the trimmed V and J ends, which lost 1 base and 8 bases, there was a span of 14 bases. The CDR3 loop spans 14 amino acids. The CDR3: CASSLEGTLGGYTF. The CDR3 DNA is TGTGCCAGCAGCTTAGAAGGCACCCTCGGCGGCTACACCTTC.

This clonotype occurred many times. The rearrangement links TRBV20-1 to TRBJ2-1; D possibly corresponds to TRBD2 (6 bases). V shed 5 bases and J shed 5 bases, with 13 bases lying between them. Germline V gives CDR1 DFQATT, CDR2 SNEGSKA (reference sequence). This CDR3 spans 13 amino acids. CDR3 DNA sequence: TGCAGTGCTGTGCGGGACTCGGACAATGAGCAGTTCTTC. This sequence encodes CSAVRDSDNEQFF.

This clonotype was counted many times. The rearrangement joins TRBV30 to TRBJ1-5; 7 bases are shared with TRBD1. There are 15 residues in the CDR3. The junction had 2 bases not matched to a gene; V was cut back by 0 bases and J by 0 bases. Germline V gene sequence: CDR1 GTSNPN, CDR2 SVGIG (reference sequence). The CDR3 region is CAWSVRGPSNQPQHF. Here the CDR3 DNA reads TGTGCCTGGAGTGTGAGGGGGCCTAGCAATCAGCCCCAGCATTTT. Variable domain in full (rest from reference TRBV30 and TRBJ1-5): SQTIHQWPATLVQPVGSPLSLECTVEGTSNPNLYWYRQAAGRGLQLLFYSVGIGQISSEVPQNLSASRPQDRQFILSSKKLLLSDSGFYLCAWSVRGPSNQPQHFGDGTRLSIL.

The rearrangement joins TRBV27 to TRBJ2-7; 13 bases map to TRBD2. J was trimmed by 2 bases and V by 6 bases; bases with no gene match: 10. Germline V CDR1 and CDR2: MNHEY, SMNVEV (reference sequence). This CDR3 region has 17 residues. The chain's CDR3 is CASRLTGGTSGAYEQYF. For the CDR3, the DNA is TGTGCCAGCAGACTTACGGGGGGGACTAGCGGGGCCTACGAGCAGTACTTC.

DNA for the CDR3: TGTGCCAGCAGGCCTACGGGGGGGGGGGCCGGTGAGCAGTTCTTC. This sequence encodes CASRPTGGGAGEQFF. The rearrangement links TRBV7-3 to TRBJ2-1; TRBD2 matches 8 bases. Germline V gives CDR1 SGHTA, CDR2 FQGTGA. This CDR3 comprises 15 residues. V shed 6 bases and J 9 bases; nucleotides not matched to a gene: 13.